The 32 T cell receptor beta chains below come from one sample, sequenced in a study of CD8+ T cells in alopecia areata. Extracted RNA was reverse transcribed, and the resulting cDNA served as sequencing template. The table came from immunoSEQ multiplex PCR; TCRdb's copy has only in-frame clones and leaves some out. The data contain some 150,000 clones, 40% to 60% of them seen just once; the ten biggest clones take up just under 20%. The specimen was CD8+ T cells sorted from blood, collected at week 0. Receptors originate from a human donor with alopecia areata.

This clone was observed a few times. The chain recombines TRBV2 with TRBJ1-5, with 8 bases lining up with TRBD1. This CDR3 is 13 amino acids long. Germline values: CDR1 SNHLY, CDR2 FYNNEI. Unmatched junction bases numbered 5, after V lost 6 bases and J lost 7 bases. CDR3 coding DNA: TGTGCCAGCAGACAGACAGGGGACCAGCCCCAGCATTTT. Translating it yields CASRQTGDQPQHF.

The V call is TRBV28, the J call TRBJ2-7; maybe TRBD1 (6 bases). Per germline, CDR1 MDHEN and CDR2 SYDVKM. CDR3 length: 14 residues. The V end lost 1 base, the J end lost 2 bases, and 9 bases lay between the germline ends. The CDR3 loop is CASSLSGDTYEQYF. In nucleotides, the CDR3 is TGTGCCAGCAGTTTATCAGGGGACACCTACGAGCAGTACTTC.

The V and J genes are TRBV9 and TRBJ2-5, with 7 bases aligning to TRBD1. V lost 4 bases, J lost 1 base, and 7 bases stayed unmatched. Germline-derived CDR1 and CDR2 are SGDLS and YYNGEE. The CDR3 has 15 amino acids. For the CDR3, the DNA is TGTGCCAGCAGCATTTGGGACAGACCCCAAGAGACCCAGTACTTC. This encodes CASSIWDRPQETQYF.

The chain recombines TRBV29-1 with TRBJ1-2; a possible D gene is TRBD1 (5 bases). The length of the CDR3 is 15 residues. V gave up 6 bases and J gave up 0 bases, with 17 bases separating them. Germline CDR1 and CDR2: SQVTM and ANQGSEA. Here the CDR3 reads CSVRISGEANYGYTF. The CDR3, as DNA: TGCAGCGTCCGAATATCGGGGGAAGCTAACTATGGCTACACCTTC.

The chain uses TRBV29-1 and TRBJ2-7, with D possibly being TRBD1 (7 bases). CDR3 length: 13 residues. Per the germline V gene, CDR1 is SQVTM and CDR2 is ANQGSEA. Trimming cost V 7 bases and J 4 bases, with 17 bases left between them. The CDR3 is CSAQGGQEYEQYF. The CDR3 nucleotides are TGCAGCGCCCAGGGGGGTCAGGAGTACGAGCAGTACTTC.

The rearrangement uses TRBV2 and TRBJ2-7; TRBD2 matches 12 bases. The junction had 3 bases not matched to a gene; V was cut back by 8 bases and J by 1 base. This CDR3 region has 14 residues. The V gene's germline CDR1 is SNHLY and CDR2 FYNNEI. Here the CDR3 DNA reads TGTGCCAGCCGACTAGCGGGGGAGTCCTACGAGCAGTACTTC. As protein: CASRLAGESYEQYF. The full variable domain, completed using reference TRBV2 and TRBJ2-7, is EPEVTQTPSHQVTQMGQEVILRCVPISNHLYFYWYRQILGQKVEFLVSFYNNEISEKSEIFDDQFSVERPDGSNFTLKIRSTKLEDSAMYFCASRLAGESYEQYFGPGTRLTVT.

This rearrangement joins TRBV29-1 to TRBJ1-2; 10 nucleotides align to TRBD1. The CDR3 extends over 14 amino acids. In germline, CDR1 is SQVTM, CDR2 ANQGSEA. V was pared by 6 bases and J by 5 bases, with 9 bases of the junction left unmatched. CDR3 nucleotide sequence: TGCAGCGTAGGAATCGGGGACAGGGGTTATGGCTACACCTTC. Protein product: CSVGIGDRGYGYTF.

The chain joins TRBV6-5 to TRBJ2-1, with D possibly matching TRBD2 (5 bases). V gave up 4 bases and J gave up 1 base, with 8 bases separating them. This CDR3 has 14 amino acids. CDR1 and CDR2 (germline): MNHEY, SVGAGI. CDR3 DNA sequence: TGTGCCAGCAGTTCCTCGGGGTCCTACAATGAGCAGTTCTTC. It specifies CASSSSGSYNEQFF.

The V call is TRBV9, the J call TRBJ2-3, with 9 bases that match TRBD2. J lost 2 bases, V lost 4 bases, and 11 bases had no gene match. The CDR3 sequence is 17 residues long. The germline V gene has CDR1 SGDLS and CDR2 YYNGEE. The CDR3 bases are TGTGCCAGCAGCCTAGCGGGGACTAGCAAGTCCACAGATACGCAGTATTTT. This translates into CASSLAGTSKSTDTQYF.

The chain has TRBV2 and TRBJ2-7; TRBD2 matches at 8 bases. J gave up 2 bases and V 8 bases, and 5 bases lay outside the gene matches. The CDR3 contains 13 residues. From germline, CDR1 is SNHLY and CDR2 FYNNEI. The DNA of the CDR3 is TGTGCCAGCGGTCCGGGGGGGCCCTACGAGCAGTACTTC. This translates into CASGPGGPYEQYF.

V is TRBV5-1 and J is TRBJ2-1; D call uncertain. In germline, CDR1 is SGHRS, CDR2 YFSETQ. CDR3 length: 16 residues. V was pared by 4 bases and J by 0 bases, with 14 bases between. The DNA of the CDR3 is TGCGCCAGCAGCCGGAGTGGAGCTGCCTCCTACAATGAGCAGTTCTTC. This encodes CASSRSGAASYNEQFF. Full variable domain (rest looked up from reference TRBV5-1 and TRBJ2-1): KAGVTQTPRYLIKTRGQQVTLSCSPISGHRSVSWYQQTPGQGLQFLFEYFSETQRNKGNFPGRFSGRQFSNSRSEMNVSTLELGDSALYLCASSRSGAASYNEQFFGPGTRLTVL.

The chain uses TRBV29-1 and TRBJ1-5, with D unclear. V shed 1 base and J shed 6 bases, with 13 bases lying between them. The CDR3 has 14 amino acids. Germline CDR1 SQVTM, CDR2 ANQGSEA. Here the CDR3 DNA reads TGCAGCGTTGAAGTGGGCAGCCCGGGTCAGCCCCAGCATTTT. Protein product: CSVEVGSPGQPQHF.

This clone was detected a few times. The CDR3 DNA reads TGTGCCAGCAGCCCCCAGGGCTCTGGGGCCAACGTCCTGACTTTC. This translates into CASSPQGSGANVLTF. The chain is built from TRBV7-3 and TRBJ2-6; possibly TRBD1 for D (5 bases). CDR1 is SGHTA and CDR2 is FQGTGA in the germline V gene. The V end lost 5 bases, the J end lost 0 bases, and 8 bases lay between the germline ends. The CDR3 has 15 residues.

The chain combines TRBV5-1 with TRBJ1-1; 10 bases agree with TRBD1. Trimming took 4 bases from V and 0 from J; bases not matched to a gene: 3. CDR3 length: 15 amino acids. Germline values: CDR1 SGHRS, CDR2 YFSETQ. CDR3 region: CASSPGQGMNTEAFF. DNA for the CDR3: TGCGCCAGCAGCCCGGGACAGGGGATGAACACTGAAGCTTTCTTT.

The CDR3 DNA sequence: TGCGCCAGCAGTCAATCGTCGAATAGTCAGCCCCAGCATTTT. Its protein is CASSQSSNSQPQHF. This chain joins TRBV23-1 and TRBJ1-5; D unresolved. TRBV23-1 is treated as an ORF (open reading frame) with a function not yet certain. The CDR3 totals 14 residues. V gave up 0 bases and J gave up 6 bases, with 9 bases separating them.

This sequence joins TRBV6-6 and TRBJ1-5, with D perhaps matching TRBD1 (5 bases). Germline V CDR1 and CDR2: MNHNY, SVGAGI (reference sequence). Trimming took 5 bases from V and 4 from J, leaving 9 bases between them. The CDR3 length is 13 residues. The CDR3 region has the DNA TGTGCCAGCAGTCAGGGACCAAATCAGCCCCAGCATTTT. It is translated as CASSQGPNQPQHF.

The CDR3 loop reads CASSTTGSTQGEQYF. CDR3 nucleotide sequence: TGTGCCAGCAGCACTACCGGGTCCACCCAGGGAGAGCAGTACTTC. The chain links TRBV9 to TRBJ2-7; the D gene is possibly TRBD1 (5 bases). The V end was cut by 4 bases, the J end by 7 bases, with 21 bases between. The germline V gene has CDR1 SGDLS and CDR2 YYNGEE. The CDR3 totals 15 residues.

This clone was seen a handful of times. The V gene is TRBV6-6, the J gene TRBJ2-7; D remains unclear. Germline V gene data show CDR1 as MNHNY and CDR2 as SVGAGI (reference sequence). V lost 5 bases and J lost 2, with 13 bases in between. The CDR3 is 14 amino acids. For the CDR3, the DNA is TGTGCCAGCAGTGCAGAAATACGGCCCTACGAGCAGTACTTC. Amino acid sequence: CASSAEIRPYEQYF.

The chain is built from TRBV9 and TRBJ2-3, with unresolved D. Germline values: CDR1 SGDLS, CDR2 YYNGEE. V was cut by 3 bases and J by 4 bases, with 18 bases left in between. The CDR3 runs 16 residues. DNA for the CDR3: TGTGCCAGCAGCGCCGGACGTTCTTCGAAGGCAGATACGCAGTATTTT. This encodes CASSAGRSSKADTQYF.

CDR3 region: CAWSSRSTEAFF. The CDR3 DNA follows: TGTGCCTGGAGTTCACGGTCGACTGAAGCTTTCTTT. This chain uses TRBV30 with TRBJ1-1; D remains unclear. The V end was cut by 2 bases, the J end by 5 bases, with 9 bases between. From germline, CDR1 is GTSNPN and CDR2 SVGIG (reference sequence). The CDR3 is 12 residues long. The variable domain in full, with the rest retrieved from reference TRBV30 and TRBJ1-1, is SQTIHQWPATLVQPVGSPLSLECTVEGTSNPNLYWYRQAAGRGLQLLFYSVGIGQISSEVPQNLSASRPQDRQFILSSKKLLLSDSGFYLCAWSSRSTEAFFGQGTRLTVV.

The chain joins TRBV30 to TRBJ1-5, with TRBD1 matching over 9 bases. This CDR3 is built from 15 residues. Trimming took 3 bases from V and 2 from J; bases not matched to a gene: 5. Germline V CDR1 and CDR2: GTSNPN, SVGIG (reference sequence). The CDR3, as DNA: TGTGCCTGGAGCCACAGGGGGCGCGGCAATCAGCCCCAGCATTTT. Its translation: CAWSHRGRGNQPQHF.

V gene TRBV6-6 combines with J gene TRBJ1-1; a possible D gene is TRBD1 (6 bases). Germline-derived CDR1 and CDR2 are MNHNY and SVGAGI (reference sequence). This CDR3 contains 13 residues. The V gene lost 2 bases and the J gene lost 4 bases, with 8 bases spanning the gap. CDR3 in amino acids: CASSYTGSTEAFF. The CDR3 region has the DNA TGTGCCAGCAGTTACACAGGGAGCACTGAAGCTTTCTTT.

There are a few counts of this clone. The V gene is TRBV7-2, the J gene TRBJ2-5; D not certain. Between the trimmed V and J ends, which lost 0 bases and 5 bases, there was a span of 10 bases. CDR3 length: 14 residues. From germline, CDR1 is SGHTA and CDR2 FQGNSA. The CDR3 loop reads CASSLALAQETQYF. The DNA of the CDR3 is TGTGCCAGCAGCTTAGCTCTTGCCCAGGAGACCCAGTACTTC.

This clone was observed once. The chain recombines TRBV7-9 with TRBJ1-6, with D unresolved. The germline CDR1 and CDR2 sequences are SEHNR and FQNEAQ (reference sequence). CDR3 size: 12 residues. The V end lost 1 base, the J end lost 15 bases, and 10 bases lay between the germline ends. The chain's CDR3 is CASSLGASDLHF. The DNA for the CDR3 is TGTGCCAGCAGCTTAGGGGCCTCGGACCTCCACTTT.

This clone has only a few counts. The genes are TRBV4-1 and TRBJ1-4; TRBD1 matches at 11 bases. Trimming took 1 base from V and 7 from J; bases not matched to a gene: 11. CDR1 is MGHRA, CDR2 YSYEKL, per germline. This CDR3 is built from 18 residues. CDR3 coding DNA: TGCGCCAGCAGCCAAGCGGGACAGGGGGTAATGGACGGTGAAAAACTGTTTTTT. This codes for CASSQAGQGVMDGEKLFF.

V and J are TRBV29-1 and TRBJ2-1, with a tentative D call TRBD2 (5 bases). Germline CDR1 is SQVTM and CDR2 is ANQGSEA. This CDR3 has 13 amino acids. Deletions cut 6 bases from V and 8 bases from J, with 17 bases between. The CDR3 loop reads CSVVVSSRDEQFF. CDR3 bases: TGCAGCGTGGTTGTCTCTTCGAGGGATGAGCAGTTCTTC.

This clone has just a few counts. V is TRBV7-8 and J is TRBJ2-7; maybe TRBD2 (5 bases). V lost 4 bases and J lost 4, with 8 bases in between. This CDR3 is 12 amino acids long. From germline, CDR1 is SGHVS and CDR2 FQNEAQ. CDR3 sequence reads: CASSSRGYEQYF. The CDR3 nucleotides read TGTGCCAGCAGCTCAAGAGGGTACGAGCAGTACTTC.

J is TRBJ1-5 and V is TRBV15, with D possibly TRBD1 on 6 matching bases. Germline-derived CDR1 and CDR2 are LNHNV and YYDKDF (reference sequence). Trimming took 5 bases from V and 3 from J, leaving 11 bases between them. The CDR3 runs 14 residues. For the CDR3, the DNA is TGTGCCACCAGCTTCACAGGGAACAATCAGCCCCAGCATTTT. This gives the protein CATSFTGNNQPQHF.

This clone was recorded only once. The CDR3 DNA reads as TGTGCCAGCAGCTCCTCGGGGTCCACCGACGAGCAGTACTTC. Protein sequence: CASSSSGSTDEQYF. The chain combines TRBV9 with TRBJ2-7; a possible D gene is TRBD2 (5 bases). Germline V gives CDR1 SGDLS, CDR2 YYNGEE. The CDR3 is 14 residues long. V dropped 4 bases and J dropped 5 bases, with 16 bases sitting between them. Full variable domain (outside the CDR3, taken from reference TRBV9 and TRBJ2-7): DSGVTQTPKHLITATGQRVTLRCSPRSGDLSVYWYQQSLDQGLQFLIQYYNGEERAKGNILERFSAQQFPDLHSELNLSSLELGDSALYFCASSSSGSTDEQYFGPGTRLTVT.

As DNA, the CDR3 is TGTGCCTGGAGTGGAAATAGCGGGGGGCGCACAGATACGCAGTATTTT. This codes for CAWSGNSGGRTDTQYF. This chain connects TRBV30 to TRBJ2-3; 10 nucleotides match TRBD2. The germline gives CDR1 GTSNPN, CDR2 SVGIG (reference sequence). There are 16 residues in the CDR3. The V segment lost 1 base and the J segment 1 base; nucleotides outside the gene matches: 5. The variable domain in full, with the rest retrieved from reference TRBV30 and TRBJ2-3, is SQTIHQWPATLVQPVGSPLSLECTVEGTSNPNLYWYRQAAGRGLQLLFYSVGIGQISSEVPQNLSASRPQDRQFILSSKKLLLSDSGFYLCAWSGNSGGRTDTQYFGPGTRLTVL.

The V and J genes are TRBV29-1 and TRBJ1-2, with TRBD1 as a possible D gene (6 bases). Trimming shortened V by 3 bases and J by 4 bases, and 15 bases separated the two germline ends. The germline V gene encodes CDR1 SQVTM and CDR2 ANQGSEA. The CDR3 sequence is 14 residues long. CDR3: CSVEGSGALYGYTF. The CDR3 nucleotides read TGCAGCGTTGAGGGGTCAGGGGCGCTCTATGGCTACACCTTC.

This chain links TRBV28 with TRBJ1-1; TRBD1 might be the D (6 bases). The CDR3 length is 17 residues. Germline CDR1 and CDR2: MDHEN and SYDVKM. V lost 6 bases to trimming and J lost 0 bases, with 20 bases between them. CDR3 loop: CASSSGVTGLMNTEAFF. For the CDR3, the DNA is TGTGCCAGCAGCTCGGGCGTGACAGGCCTCATGAACACTGAAGCTTTCTTT. The variable domain in full, completed from reference TRBV28 and TRBJ1-1, reads DVKVTQSSRYLVKRTGEKVFLECVQDMDHENMFWYRQDPGLGLRLIYFSYDVKMKEKGDIPEGYSVSREKKERFSLILESASTNQTSMYLCASSSGVTGLMNTEAFFGQGTRLTVV.